This entry lists 3 T cell receptor beta chains sequenced from one sample in a study of molecular identifiers for immune sequencing clone quantification. TCRdb redid the calling of the PCR reads with MiXCR, one entry per CDR3 protein. The data show 6,100 or so distinct CDR3 sequences, 16% seen once. Sequencing was carried out using naive CD8+ T cells from blood, with Jurkat cell RNA spiked in. Subset noted: FACS-sorted CD8+CD4-CCR7+CD45RA+ naive T cells. Receptors originate from a human donor in good health. Some libraries in this study had Jurkat cell RNA spiked in.

This clonotype was found once. Without the conserved terminal phenylalanine or tryptophan, this CDR3 likely stems from a read error. The rearrangement uses TRBV27 and TRBJ1-1; a weak D match, TRBD1 (5 bases). Per germline, CDR1 MNHEY and CDR2 SMNVEV (reference sequence). Trimming removed 7 bases from V and 5 bases from J, with 14 bases in between. The CDR3 has 13 residues. Here the CDR3 reads CASMGDVRTEAFS. The CDR3 nucleotides read TGTGCCAGCATGGGGGACGTTCGGACTGAAGCTTTCTCT.

Note on this clonotype: One base away lies a much larger clone, so this may be a sequencing read error. The V and J genes are TRBV20-1 and TRBJ2-3; 8 nucleotides match TRBD2. Germline V gene sequence: CDR1 DFQATT, CDR2 SNEGSKA (reference sequence). This CDR3 has 13 amino acids. The CDR3 sequence is CNAGTSSTDTQYF. The CDR3 DNA reads as TGCAATGCCGGGACTAGTAGCACAGATACGCAGTATTTT.

This clonotype was recorded many times. This chain connects TRBV3-1 to TRBJ2-1; tentative D call: TRBD1 (5 bases). In germline, CDR1 is LGHDT, CDR2 YNNKEL (reference sequence). The V gene lost 4 bases and the J gene lost 4 bases, with 8 bases spanning the gap. CDR3 length equals 13 residues. CDR3 sequence reads: CASSLAGYNEQFF. In DNA, the CDR3 is TGTGCCAGCAGCCTCGCAGGGTACAATGAGCAGTTCTTC.